This T cell receptor (beta chain) emerged from a study of blood T cells in healthy people across ages. It was with a sample-barcoded 5' primer and a J-beta primer mix that a second PCR of about 6 to 11 cycles was run. TCRdb passed the 5' RACE reads through MiXCR, listing each CDR3 protein once. The data show about 580,000 distinct CDR3 sequences, with roughly 43% seen just once and 20% to 25% held by the top ten. Only one count was recorded for this clonotype. Antigen: not known. Findings and caveats of the study: Diversity figures derived from one million T cells were judged to underestimate the true value.

Germline V gene data show CDR1 as SGHTA and CDR2 as FQGNSA. There are 14 residues in the CDR3. After removal of 5 bases from V and 4 bases from J, the junction contained 5 bases not matched to a gene. The source is a man at least 80 years old in good health. Sequences were obtained from blood. The J gene is TRBJ2-5, the V gene TRBV7-2, with 9 bases lining up with TRBD2. The CDR3 sequence: CASSTLAGTETQYF. CDR3 nucleotide sequence: TGTGCCAGCAGCACCCTAGCGGGAACAGAGACCCAGTACTTC.